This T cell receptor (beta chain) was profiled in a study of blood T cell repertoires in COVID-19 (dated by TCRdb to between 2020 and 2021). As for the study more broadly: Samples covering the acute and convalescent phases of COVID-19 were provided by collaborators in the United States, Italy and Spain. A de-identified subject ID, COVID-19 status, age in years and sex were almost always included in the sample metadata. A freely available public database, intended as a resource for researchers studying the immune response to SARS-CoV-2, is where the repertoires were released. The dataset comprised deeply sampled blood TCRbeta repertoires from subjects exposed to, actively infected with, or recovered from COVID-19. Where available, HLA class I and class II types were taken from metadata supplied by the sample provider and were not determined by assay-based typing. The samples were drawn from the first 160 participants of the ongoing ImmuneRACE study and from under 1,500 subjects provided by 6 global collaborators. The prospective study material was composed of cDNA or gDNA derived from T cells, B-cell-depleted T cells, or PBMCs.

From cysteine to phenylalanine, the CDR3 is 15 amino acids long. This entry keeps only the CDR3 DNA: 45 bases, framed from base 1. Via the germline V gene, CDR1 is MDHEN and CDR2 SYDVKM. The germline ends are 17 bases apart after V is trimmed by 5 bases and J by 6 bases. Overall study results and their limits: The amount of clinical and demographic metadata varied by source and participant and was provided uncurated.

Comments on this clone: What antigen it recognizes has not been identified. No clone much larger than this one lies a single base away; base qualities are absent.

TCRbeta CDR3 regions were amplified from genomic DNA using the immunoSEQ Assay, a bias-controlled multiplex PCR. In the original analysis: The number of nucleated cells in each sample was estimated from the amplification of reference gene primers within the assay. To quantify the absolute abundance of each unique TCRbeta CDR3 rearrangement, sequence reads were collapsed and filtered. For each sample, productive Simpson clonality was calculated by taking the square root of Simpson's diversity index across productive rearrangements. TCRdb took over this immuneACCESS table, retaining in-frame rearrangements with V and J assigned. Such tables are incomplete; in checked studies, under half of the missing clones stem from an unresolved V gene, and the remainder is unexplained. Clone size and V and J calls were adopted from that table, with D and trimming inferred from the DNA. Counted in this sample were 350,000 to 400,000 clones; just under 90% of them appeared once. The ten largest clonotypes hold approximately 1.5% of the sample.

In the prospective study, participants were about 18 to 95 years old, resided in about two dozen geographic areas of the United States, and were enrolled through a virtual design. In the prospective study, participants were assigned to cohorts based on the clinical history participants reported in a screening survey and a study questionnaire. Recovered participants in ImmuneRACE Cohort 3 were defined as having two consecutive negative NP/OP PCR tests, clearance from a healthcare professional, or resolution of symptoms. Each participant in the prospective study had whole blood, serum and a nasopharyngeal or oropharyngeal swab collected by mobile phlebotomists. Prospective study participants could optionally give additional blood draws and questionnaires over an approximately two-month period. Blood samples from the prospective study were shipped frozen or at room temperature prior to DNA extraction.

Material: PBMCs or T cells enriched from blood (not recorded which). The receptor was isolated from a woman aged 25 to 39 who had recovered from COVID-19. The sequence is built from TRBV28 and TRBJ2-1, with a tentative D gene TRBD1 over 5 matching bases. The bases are TGTGCCAGCAGTAGAACAGGCCCCTTCGGCAATGAGCAGTTCTTC. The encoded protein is CASSRTGPFGNEQFF.